This record covers a single T cell receptor (beta chain). This sample was included in a study of T cell responses to AZD1222 COVID-19 vaccine. Assay used: immunoSEQ multiplex PCR; TCRdb lists only in-frame clones, some missing. The data show roughly 80,000 clones, about 90% seen once. Germline V gene lookup returns CDR1 SGDLS and CDR2 YYNGEE. The V gene end was trimmed by 4 bases and the J gene end by 8 bases; junction bases not matched to a gene: 8. The CDR3 runs to 16 residues. The chain uses TRBV9 and TRBJ2-2; 13 nucleotides match TRBD2. The origin of this receptor is an adult in good health. The sequencing here drew on peripheral blood, taken on day 0 of AZD1222 vaccination. The CDR3 region is CASSSGTSGIFGELFF. The CDR3 DNA follows: TGTGCCAGCAGCTCCGGGACTAGCGGGATCTTTGGGGAGCTGTTTTTT.